A selection of T cell receptor beta chains follows, all from one sample in a study of vaccination effects on CD4 cells after COVID-19. Antigens for these TCRs are unknown. Profiling relied on immunoSEQ multiplex PCR, and the TCRdb table lists in-frame clones only, not all of them. Among some 60,000 clones listed, about 78% were seen once. This specimen consisted of CD4+ T cells from PBMCs cultured without peptide, obtained after COVID-19 vaccination. These receptors were taken from a human donor who received a COVID-19 vaccine. The CDR3 runs from the conserved cysteine through the conserved F or W. Fields, in order: clone size, D gene, J gene, V gene, CDR3 protein, CDR3 DNA. D genes are given only for firm matches. Expanded clones are given a class, and other clones once, few, many or no size at all.

clone_size: .; d_call: .; j_call: TRBJ1-5; v_call: TRBV2; cdr3_aa: CASSERAGLNQPQHF; cdr3_nt: TGTGCCAGCAGTGAAAGAGCAGGCCTCAATCAGCCCCAGCATTTT
clone_size: .; d_call: .; j_call: TRBJ2-5; v_call: TRBV10-3; cdr3_aa: CAIGTRDGGTQYF; cdr3_nt: TGTGCCATCGGGACAAGGGATGGGGGGACCCAGTACTTC
clone_size: .; d_call: .; j_call: TRBJ2-1; v_call: TRBV30; cdr3_aa: CAWEGTLF; cdr3_nt: TGTGCCTGGGAGGGCACCCTCTTC
clone_size: .; d_call: .; j_call: TRBJ1-2; v_call: TRBV18; cdr3_aa: CASSPRGGQLYGYTF; cdr3_nt: TGTGCCAGCTCACCACGCGGTGGCCAGCTCTATGGCTACACCTTC
clone_size: .; d_call: .; j_call: TRBJ1-3; v_call: TRBV30; cdr3_aa: CAWSSPSPGSGNTIYF; cdr3_nt: TGTGCCTGGAGTTCTCCCTCTCCTGGCTCTGGAAACACCATATATTTT
clone_size: .; d_call: .; j_call: TRBJ2-7; v_call: TRBV14; cdr3_aa: CASSQVGRFDEQYF; cdr3_nt: TGTGCCAGCAGCCAAGTTGGAAGGTTTGACGAGCAGTACTTC
clone_size: .; d_call: TRBD2; j_call: TRBJ2-3; v_call: TRBV10-2; cdr3_aa: CASSEEAGGPDTQYF; cdr3_nt: TGCGCCAGCAGTGAAGAGGCGGGAGGCCCAGATACGCAGTATTTT
clone_size: .; d_call: .; j_call: TRBJ1-1; v_call: TRBV12-5; cdr3_aa: CASAALQAGEAFF; cdr3_nt: TGTGCTAGTGCGGCCCTCCAGGCGGGAGAAGCTTTCTTT
clone_size: .; d_call: .; j_call: TRBJ1-1; v_call: TRBV5-4; cdr3_aa: CASITMGRGITEAFF; cdr3_nt: TGTGCCAGCATAACTATGGGCAGGGGAATCACTGAAGCTTTCTTT
clone_size: .; d_call: .; j_call: TRBJ2-3; v_call: TRBV18; cdr3_aa: CASSRLVGDTQYF; cdr3_nt: TGTGCCAGCTCACGCCTCGTTGGCGATACGCAGTATTTT
clone_size: few; d_call: TRBD1; j_call: TRBJ1-4; v_call: TRBV27; cdr3_aa: CASSSTGGYHRKLFF; cdr3_nt: TGTGCCAGCAGTTCGACAGGGGGCTATCATCGGAAACTGTTTTTT
clone_size: .; d_call: .; j_call: TRBJ1-1; v_call: TRBV7-9; cdr3_aa: CASRGNTEAFF; cdr3_nt: TGTGCCAGCAGGGGGAACACTGAAGCTTTCTTT
clone_size: few; d_call: .; j_call: TRBJ1-2; v_call: TRBV5-7; cdr3_aa: CASSFGQTSNYGYTF; cdr3_nt: TGTGCCAGCAGCTTTGGACAGACCTCTAACTATGGCTACACCTTC
clone_size: .; d_call: TRBD2; j_call: TRBJ2-1; v_call: TRBV4-1; cdr3_aa: CASSPAGLAGGGWRNEQFF; cdr3_nt: TGCGCCAGCAGCCCTGCGGGACTAGCGGGGGGGGGTTGGAGGAATGAGCAGTTCTTC
clone_size: .; d_call: TRBD2; j_call: TRBJ2-1; v_call: TRBV6-1; cdr3_aa: CASSGLAGRTYNEQFF; cdr3_nt: TGTGCCAGCAGTGGATTAGCGGGAAGGACCTACAATGAGCAGTTCTTC
clone_size: .; d_call: .; j_call: TRBJ2-1; v_call: TRBV30; cdr3_aa: CAWTQGGVYNEQFF; cdr3_nt: TGTGCCTGGACCCAGGGGGGGGTCTACAATGAGCAGTTCTTC
clone_size: .; d_call: .; j_call: TRBJ2-7; v_call: TRBV2; cdr3_aa: CASSETWLWYEQYF; cdr3_nt: TGTGCCAGCAGTGAAACCTGGTTATGGTACGAGCAGTACTTC
clone_size: .; d_call: .; j_call: TRBJ2-2; v_call: TRBV5-1; cdr3_aa: CASSLGQVIGELFF; cdr3_nt: TGCGCCAGCAGCTTGGGGCAAGTTATCGGGGAGCTGTTTTTT
clone_size: few; d_call: .; j_call: TRBJ1-6; v_call: TRBV19; cdr3_aa: CASSIRGAGSPLHF; cdr3_nt: TGTGCCAGTAGTATTCGGGGGGCTGGTTCACCCCTCCACTTT
clone_size: .; d_call: .; j_call: TRBJ1-5; v_call: TRBV21-1; cdr3_aa: CASSTRTDSNQPQHF; cdr3_nt: TGTGCCAGCAGCACCAGGACGGATAGCAATCAGCCCCAGCATTTT
clone_size: .; d_call: .; j_call: TRBJ2-7; v_call: TRBV27; cdr3_aa: CASSFGRGNYEQYF; cdr3_nt: TGTGCCAGCAGTTTTGGGCGGGGAAACTACGAGCAGTACTTC
clone_size: .; d_call: TRBD1; j_call: TRBJ1-4; v_call: TRBV6-6; cdr3_aa: CASTQQGAVDEKLFF; cdr3_nt: TGTGCCAGCACCCAACAGGGGGCGGTGGATGAAAAACTGTTTTTT
clone_size: once; d_call: TRBD1; j_call: TRBJ2-7; v_call: TRBV7-3; cdr3_aa: CASSFGQGAEQYF; cdr3_nt: TGTGCCAGCAGCTTCGGACAGGGGGCCGAGCAGTACTTC
clone_size: .; d_call: .; j_call: TRBJ2-5; v_call: TRBV6-6; cdr3_aa: CASSHGWGGSGETQYF; cdr3_nt: TGTGCCAGCAGCCACGGGTGGGGAGGCAGTGGTGAGACCCAGTACTTC
clone_size: .; d_call: .; j_call: TRBJ2-7; v_call: TRBV7-2; cdr3_aa: CASSPRSYEQYF; cdr3_nt: TGTGCCAGCAGCCCCCGCTCCTACGAGCAGTACTTC
clone_size: few; d_call: .; j_call: TRBJ1-5; v_call: TRBV24-1; cdr3_aa: CATSDLGGNQPQHF; cdr3_nt: TGTGCCACCAGTGATTTGGGGGGGAATCAGCCCCAGCATTTT
clone_size: once; d_call: .; j_call: TRBJ1-4; v_call: TRBV6-5; cdr3_aa: CASSLHREAKLFF; cdr3_nt: TGTGCCAGCAGTCTCCACAGGGAAGCAAAACTGTTTTTT
clone_size: .; d_call: .; j_call: TRBJ1-3; v_call: TRBV4-1; cdr3_aa: CASSQEGVTGNTIYF; cdr3_nt: TGCGCCAGCAGCCAAGAAGGCGTAACTGGAAACACCATATATTTT
clone_size: .; d_call: TRBD2; j_call: TRBJ2-5; v_call: TRBV7-8; cdr3_aa: CASAASGGGGTQYF; cdr3_nt: TGTGCCAGCGCTGCCAGCGGGGGAGGAGGGACCCAGTACTTC